Sequencing of this T cell receptor (beta chain) was carried out in a study of blood T cell repertoires in COVID-19. Across the whole study: Samples taken during acute and convalescent COVID-19 were collected in the United States, Italy and Spain. T cells, B-cell-depleted T cells, or PBMCs provided the cDNA or gDNA that served as material.

Original processing notes: Amplification of reference gene primers was used by the study to estimate nucleated cell counts. Only in-frame clones appear in the TCRdb table, and some are missing; sequencing was by immunoSEQ multiplex PCR. The V and J calls and clone size were taken over from that table, and D and trimming were inferred from the DNA. In the table there are 120,000 to 150,000 clones, about 91% of which are singletons. The V segment lost 3 bases and the J segment 6 bases; nucleotides outside the gene matches: 18. Per the germline V gene, CDR1 is SNHLY and CDR2 is FYNNEI. The CDR3 length is 18 residues.

Sequenced input: peripheral blood. This chain uses TRBV2 with TRBJ2-7; 9 bases are a match to TRBD2. The clonotype was recovered from a human donor in a cohort sampled during active COVID-19. CDR3 amino acids: CASSEIVSGGSTPSEQYF. The CDR3 DNA follows: TGTGCCAGCAGTGAGATTGTTAGCGGGGGCTCAACCCCCTCCGAGCAGTACTTC.